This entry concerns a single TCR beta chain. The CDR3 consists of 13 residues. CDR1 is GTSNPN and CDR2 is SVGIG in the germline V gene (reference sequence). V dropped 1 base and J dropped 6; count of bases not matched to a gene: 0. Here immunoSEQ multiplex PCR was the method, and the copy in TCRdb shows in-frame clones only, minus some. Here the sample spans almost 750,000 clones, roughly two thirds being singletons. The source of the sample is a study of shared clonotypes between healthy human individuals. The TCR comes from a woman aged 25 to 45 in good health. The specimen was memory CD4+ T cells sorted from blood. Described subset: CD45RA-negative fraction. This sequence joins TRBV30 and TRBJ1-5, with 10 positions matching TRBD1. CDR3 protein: CAWSGTGGQPQHF. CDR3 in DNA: TGTGCCTGGAGTGGGACAGGGGGTCAGCCCCAGCATTTT.